A selection of T cell receptor beta chains follows, all from one sample in a study of human T cells and chemical hapten exposure. TCRdb called the RACE reads again in MiXCR, with one record for every CDR3 protein. Of around 260,000 distinct CDR3 sequences in the sample, about 9.4% are singletons; the top ten hold roughly 2.5%. This specimen consisted of whole blood, obtained in connection with sensitization to the hapten diphenylcyclopropenone (DPC). These receptors were obtained from a woman in her thirties or forties with alopecia areata. Some clones in this sample may be carry-over from other donors' samples. Both conserved end residues are part of each CDR3. D genes are given only for firm matches. Clone size is given for some rows only: seen once, a few or many times, or a class if the clone is expanded.

J gene | clone size | V gene | D gene | CDR3 protein | CDR3 DNA
TRBJ2-1 | NA | TRBV2 | NA | CASSLTLGVNEQFF | TGTGCCAGCAGTTTAACCCTGGGGGTAAATGAGCAGTTCTTC
TRBJ2-2 | few | TRBV29-1 | NA | CSVQTGQNTGELFF | TGCAGCGTTCAGACCGGACAGAACACCGGGGAGCTGTTTTTT
TRBJ2-3 | many | TRBV11-2 | NA | CASSFMASAADTQYF | TGTGCCAGCAGCTTCATGGCTAGCGCGGCAGATACGCAGTATTTT
TRBJ2-1 | NA | TRBV12-3/TRBV12-4 | NA | CASSLTGREDNEQFF | TGTGCCAGCAGTCTAACAGGGCGTGAGGACAATGAGCAGTTCTTC
TRBJ2-7 | NA | TRBV29-1 | NA | CSARVSSITYEQYF | TGCAGCGCCCGGGTCAGTTCAATAACCTACGAGCAGTACTTC
TRBJ2-3 | few | TRBV5-1 | NA | CASSPGPGDTDTQYF | TGCGCCAGCAGCCCGGGTCCGGGGGACACAGATACGCAGTATTTT
TRBJ2-5 | many | TRBV7-2 | NA | CASSLSGTEQETQYF | TGTGCCAGCAGCTTGTCAGGGACGGAACAAGAGACCCAGTACTTC
TRBJ2-2 | few | TRBV4-2 | TRBD1 | CASSQAPRDRGLSGELFF | TGTGCCAGCAGCCAAGCCCCCCGGGACAGGGGGCTCTCCGGGGAGCTGTTTTTT
TRBJ1-3 | NA | TRBV7-2 | NA | CASSLRTEPGNTIYF | TGTGCCAGCAGCTTAAGGACAGAGCCTGGAAACACCATATATTTT
TRBJ2-2 | NA | TRBV7-9 | TRBD2 | CASSLTSGSFSTGELFF | TGTGCCAGCAGCTTAACTAGCGGGAGCTTCAGCACCGGGGAGCTGTTTTTT
TRBJ2-3 | many | TRBV4-3 | TRBD2 | CASSPGGAADTQYF | TGCGCCAGCAGCCCGGGGGGGGCCGCAGATACGCAGTATTTT
TRBJ2-7 | NA | TRBV6-6 | NA | CASSRRRSEQYF | TGTGCCAGCAGCCGCCGACGATCGGAGCAGTACTTC
TRBJ2-3 | few | TRBV24-1 | NA | CATSELTGTQYF | TGTGCCACCAGTGAGCTCACCGGTACGCAGTATTTT
TRBJ2-1 | NA | TRBV14 | TRBD2 | CASSYGTSINEQFF | TGTGCCAGCAGCTACGGGACTAGTATCAATGAGCAGTTCTTC
TRBJ2-1 | few | TRBV7-9 | NA | CASSLGRIAPNEQFF | TGTGCCAGCAGCTTAGGTCGTATTGCGCCCAATGAGCAGTTCTTC
TRBJ2-7 | NA | TRBV4-2 | NA | CASSQVWEGAYEQYF | TGTGCCAGCAGCCAAGTGTGGGAGGGGGCCTACGAGCAGTACTTC
TRBJ2-5 | NA | TRBV7-9 | TRBD1 | CASSLVLLGQAYF | TGTGCCAGCAGCTTAGTACTTCTGGGACAGGCGTACTTC